Reported below is one T cell receptor (beta chain). V lost 4 bases, J lost 7 bases, and 14 bases lay in between. Germline CDR1 and CDR2: SGHDT and YYEEEE. This CDR3 is 14 amino acids long. Authors' methods: Cell counts per sample came from amplifying reference gene primers. This table comes from immunoSEQ multiplex PCR, and its TCRdb copy is limited to in-frame clones, with some not included. That table is the source of V, J and clone size, and D and trimming were worked out from the DNA. The data show over 200,000 clones, 84% seen once. The data derive from a study of blood T cell repertoires in COVID-19. Study in general: From the United States, Italy and Spain came samples of acute and convalescent COVID-19. PBMCs, B-cell-depleted T cells, or T cells provided the cDNA or gDNA that made up the material.

This sequence was found in a woman aged 80 or older with active or convalescent COVID-19. Specimen: peripheral blood. This chain links TRBV5-6 with TRBJ1-4; D is possibly TRBD1 (6 bases). CDR3 nucleotides: TGTGCCAGCAGCCTACAGGGCCCGGCTGAAAAACTGTTTTTT. Translation: CASSLQGPAEKLFF.